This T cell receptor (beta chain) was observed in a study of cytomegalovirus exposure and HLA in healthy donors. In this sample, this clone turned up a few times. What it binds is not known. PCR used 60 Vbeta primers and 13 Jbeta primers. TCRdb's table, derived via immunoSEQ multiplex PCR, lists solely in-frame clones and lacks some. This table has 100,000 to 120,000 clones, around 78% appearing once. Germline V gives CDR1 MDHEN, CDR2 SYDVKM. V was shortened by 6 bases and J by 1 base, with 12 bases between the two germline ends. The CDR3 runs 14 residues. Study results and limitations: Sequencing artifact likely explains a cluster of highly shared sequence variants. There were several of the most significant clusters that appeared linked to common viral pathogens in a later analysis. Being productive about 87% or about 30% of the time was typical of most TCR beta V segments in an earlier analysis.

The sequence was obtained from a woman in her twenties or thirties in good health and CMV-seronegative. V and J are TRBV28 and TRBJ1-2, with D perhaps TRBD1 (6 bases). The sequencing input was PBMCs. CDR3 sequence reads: CASRGGEYNYGYTF. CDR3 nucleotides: TGTGCCAGCAGAGGGGGAGAATATAACTATGGCTACACCTTC.